This T cell receptor beta chain was identified during a study of blood T cell repertoires in COVID-19. Overall study context: Spain, Italy and the United States supplied samples that represented acute and convalescent COVID-19. PBMCs, B-cell-depleted T cells, or T cells provided the cDNA or gDNA that made up the material.

V was pared by 2 bases and J by 8 bases, with 16 bases between. This CDR3 is built from 14 residues. Germline-derived CDR1 and CDR2 are SGHNT and YYREEE (reference sequence). Original handling: How many nucleated cells were present was estimated from reference gene primer amplification. Clones were read by immunoSEQ multiplex PCR, and TCRdb kept only the in-frame ones, dropping some. V, J and clone size were drawn from that table, and D and trimming were deduced from the DNA. The sample has approximately 120,000 clones, around four fifths seen once. This chain uses TRBV5-4 with TRBJ1-2; a possible D gene is TRBD1 (5 bases). This clonotype originated in a human donor in a cohort sampled during active COVID-19. Sequenced input: peripheral blood. The CDR3: CASSLVGAEGGYTF. The CDR3 nucleotides are TGTGCCAGCAGCTTAGTAGGGGCTGAAGGAGGCTACACCTTC. The entire variable domain, with the rest obtained from reference TRBV5-4 and TRBJ1-2, is as follows: ETGVTQSPTHLIKTRGQQVTLRCSSQSGHNTVSWYQQALGQGPQFIFQYYREEENGRGNFPPRFSGLQFPNYSSELNVNALELDDSALYLCASSLVGAEGGYTFGSGTRLTVV.